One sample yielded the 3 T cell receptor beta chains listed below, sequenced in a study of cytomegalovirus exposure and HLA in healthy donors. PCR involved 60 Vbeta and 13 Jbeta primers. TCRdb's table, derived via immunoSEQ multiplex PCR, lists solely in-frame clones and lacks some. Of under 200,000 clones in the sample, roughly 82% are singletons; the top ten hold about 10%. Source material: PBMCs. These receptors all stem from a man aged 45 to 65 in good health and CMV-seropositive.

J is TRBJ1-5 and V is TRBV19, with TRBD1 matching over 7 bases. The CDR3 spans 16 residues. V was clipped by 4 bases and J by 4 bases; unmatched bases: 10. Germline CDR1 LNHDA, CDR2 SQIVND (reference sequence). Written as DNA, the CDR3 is TGTGCCAGTAGTACCCCAGCGCAGGGGGATAATCAGCCCCAGCATTTT. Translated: CASSTPAQGDNQPQHF.

The DNA of the CDR3 is TGTGCCAGCAGTTACGGGCCGATCAGCACAGATACGCAGTATTTT. Protein: CASSYGPISTDTQYF. V gene TRBV6-5 combines with J gene TRBJ2-3, with unresolved D. This CDR3 comprises 15 residues. V lost 2 bases and J 0 bases, leaving 9 bases between the germline ends. CDR1 is MNHEY and CDR2 is SVGAGI in the germline V gene.

Here the CDR3 reads CASSWTSGASYEQYF. The DNA for the CDR3 is TGTGCCAGCAGCTGGACTAGCGGGGCCTCCTACGAGCAGTACTTC. V and J are TRBV7-2 and TRBJ2-7; 12 bases are a match to TRBD2. The V segment lost 4 bases and the J segment 0 bases; nucleotides outside the gene matches: 1. The CDR3 is 15 residues long. Germline V gives CDR1 SGHTA, CDR2 FQGNSA.